This T cell receptor (beta chain) derives from a study of T cell repertoires in cytomegalovirus infection. Overall study: Recently identified HLA-C-restricted CMV epitopes were among the peptides used. Through public TCR beta signatures, both CMV infection and matching HLA type were indicated.

Using its own MiXCR run on the reads, TCRdb lists one record per CDR3 protein. The repertoire has about a million distinct CDR3 sequences, roughly 31% of them found once; the top ten carry about an eighth. The CDR3 has 19 amino acids. V lost 6 bases and J 4 bases, leaving 30 bases between the germline ends. Per the germline V gene, CDR1 is MGHDK and CDR2 is SYGVNS. Remarks on this clonotype: The antigen is undetermined.

Study-wide results and limits: Ex vivo responses were dominated by HLA-C-restricted CMV-specific TCR beta clonotypes. Individuals carrying CMV plus the relevant HLA were identified by cumulative frequency of public TCR beta families.

The chain has TRBV25-1 and TRBJ1-1; maybe TRBD1 (6 bases). Material: cultured CD8+ T cells from PBMCs, obtained from culture after CMV antigen stimulation. This TCR derives from a human donor in good health (CMV status not recorded). Some clones in this sample may be carry-over from other donors' samples. The CDR3 reads CASRPFKGFFYRVRTEAFF. DNA of the CDR3: TGTGCCAGCAGACCTTTTAAGGGGTTTTTTTACAGGGTTCGCACTGAAGCTTTCTTT.